The 4 T cell receptor beta chains below were found in one sample sequenced in a study of blood T cells in healthy people across ages. Together with a sample-barcoded 5' primer, a J-beta primer mix was included in a second PCR lasting roughly 7 to 11 cycles. Via MiXCR, TCRdb re-called the 5' RACE reads, giving one row per CDR3 protein. Here the sample spans fewer than 900,000 distinct CDR3 sequences, roughly 47% being singletons. Sequencing used blood. The receptors derive from an older woman in good health.

This clonotype has only one observation. The V and J genes are TRBV27 and TRBJ2-2; D is ambiguous. Germline V gene lookup returns CDR1 MNHEY and CDR2 SMNVEV (reference sequence). Trimming shortened V by 2 bases and J by 5 bases, and 12 bases separated the two germline ends. The CDR3 has 15 amino acids. CDR3 nucleotides: TGTGCCAGCAGTTTAAGCCGGGTAACGACCGGGGAGCTGTTTTTT. Protein sequence: CASSLSRVTTGELFF.

This clonotype was detected a few times. The CDR3 spells CASSQDAGGGGYEQYF. The CDR3 DNA sequence: TGTGCCAGCAGCCAAGATGCGGGCGGGGGGGGGTACGAGCAGTACTTC. The chain recombines TRBV4-2 with TRBJ2-7; 9 nucleotides align to TRBD2. In germline, CDR1 is LGHNA, CDR2 YNFKEQ. Losses at the gene ends were 0 bases for V and 4 bases for J; bases not matched to a gene: 7. The CDR3 sequence is 16 residues long.

This clonotype was counted ten times or more. The rearrangement joins TRBV14 to TRBJ2-1; no clear D gene. This CDR3 comprises 15 residues. Germline CDR1 is SGHDN and CDR2 is FVKESK. Trimming removed 3 bases at V and 4 bases at J, with 13 bases between. The CDR3 is CASSQARFSYNEQFF. The CDR3 nucleotides are TGTGCCAGCAGCCAGGCACGGTTTTCATACAATGAGCAGTTCTTC.

The chain combines TRBV4-2 with TRBJ2-1, with TRBD2 identical over 7 bases. CDR1 LGHNA and CDR2 YNFKEQ come from the germline V gene. This CDR3 has 16 residues. J gave up 3 bases and V 0 bases, and 5 bases lay outside the gene matches. CDR3: CASSQDLRTSYNEQFF. The CDR3, as DNA: TGTGCCAGCAGCCAAGATCTCCGGACTAGCTACAATGAGCAGTTCTTC.